This T cell receptor beta chain derives from a study of CD4 and CD8 cells across lung adenocarcinoma regions. Localized lung adenocarcinoma, a non-small cell lung cancer, affected the donors. Of note for this clonotype: Relative to the germline gene, one junction end is altered; a read error may explain this.

MiXCR was run by TCRdb on the PCR reads, yielding one entry per CDR3 protein. Of 7,000 to 8,500 distinct CDR3 sequences listed, roughly 54% are singletons. CDR1 is MNHEY, CDR2 SVGAGI, per germline. This CDR3 comprises 16 residues. J is TRBJ2-3 and V is TRBV6-5; possibly TRBD2 for D (7 bases). This clonotype was sampled from a female donor with lung adenocarcinoma. The CD4 and CD8 labels of this study may be unreliable. The sequencing input was CD4+ T cells from the center of a lung tumor. Here the CDR3 DNA reads TGTGCCTGCAGGTACGGTGGGGGGGGCGTCCGAGATACCCAGTATTTT. Translated, it gives CACRYGGGGVRDTQYF.